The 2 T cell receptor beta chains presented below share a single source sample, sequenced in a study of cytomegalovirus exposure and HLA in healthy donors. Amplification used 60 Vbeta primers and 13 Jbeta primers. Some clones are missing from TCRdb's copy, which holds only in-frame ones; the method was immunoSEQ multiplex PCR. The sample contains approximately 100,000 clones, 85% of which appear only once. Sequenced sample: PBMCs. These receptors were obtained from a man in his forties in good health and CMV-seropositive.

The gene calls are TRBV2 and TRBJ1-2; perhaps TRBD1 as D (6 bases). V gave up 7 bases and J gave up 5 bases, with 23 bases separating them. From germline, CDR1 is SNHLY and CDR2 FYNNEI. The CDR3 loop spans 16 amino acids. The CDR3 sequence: CASIKPGQGAFYGYTF. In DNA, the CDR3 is TGTGCCAGCATTAAACCGGGACAAGGCGCTTTTTATGGCTACACCTTC.

CDR3: CASNLDRGRTEAFF. The CDR3 DNA reads as TGTGCCAGTAATTTGGACAGGGGTCGAACTGAAGCTTTCTTT. J is TRBJ1-1 and V is TRBV19, with 9 bases that match TRBD1. The CDR3 has 14 residues. J was trimmed by 5 bases and V by 7 bases; bases with no gene match: 8. CDR1 and CDR2 from the germline V gene are LNHDA and SQIVND (reference sequence).